This T cell receptor (beta chain) was sequenced in a study of T cells in Graves' hyperthyroidism and ophthalmopathy. Among the patients, aged 18 to 65, hyperthyroidism was newly diagnosed and had lasted under 2 months. This sample holds PBMCs from roughly 10 ml fresh peripheral blood. V was pared by 4 bases and J by 2 bases, with 8 bases of the junction left unmatched. CDR3 length equals 16 residues. Germline CDR1 is LNHDA and CDR2 is SQIVND (reference sequence). Using RNA transcripts as the source, TCR beta CDR3 regions were amplified. Initially, a first-round RT-PCR of the TCR CDR3 employed the HTBI primer set. TCRdb recomputed calls from the multiplex PCR reads with MiXCR, one row per CDR3 protein. The data show around 690,000 distinct CDR3 sequences, around 16% seen once.

This sequence joins TRBV19 and TRBJ1-5, with 7 positions matching TRBD1. The sequenced sample was blood. The receptor was derived from a man aged 50 to 60 with Graves' hyperthyroidism. CDR3 sequence (DNA): TGTGCCAGTAGTACTACAATAGGACAGGGCAATCAGCCCCAGCATTTT. Translated, it gives CASSTTIGQGNQPQHF.